This T cell receptor (beta chain) was sequenced in a study of early T cells in non-severe SARS-CoV-2 infection. A single record per CDR3 protein comes from TCRdb applying MiXCR to the 5' RACE reads. This table has 45,000 to 75,000 distinct CDR3 sequences, just under 9% appearing once. The CDR3 runs 15 residues. Germline V gene data show CDR1 as MNHEY and CDR2 as SVGAGI. V lost 6 bases, J lost 8 bases, and 11 bases stayed unmatched. The sequenced material came from whole blood. The sequence came from an adult who was a healthcare worker with PCR-confirmed SARS-CoV-2 infection or an uninfected control (not recorded which). The V gene is TRBV6-5, the J gene TRBJ2-1; TRBD2 aligns across 9 bases. The CDR3, as DNA: TGTGCCAGCAGCCCCGGGTTTAGCGGGAGACATGAGCAGTTCTTC. Amino acid sequence: CASSPGFSGRHEQFF.